What follows are 10 T cell receptor beta chains derived from one specimen sequenced in a study of shared clonotypes between healthy human individuals. Some clones are missing from TCRdb's copy, which holds only in-frame ones; the method was immunoSEQ multiplex PCR. Among roughly 720,000 clones listed, roughly 91% were seen once. The sequenced sample was memory CD8+ T cells from PBMCs. Subset noted: CD45RO+ cells pooled with CCR7-negative TemRA cells. The receptors originated from a man aged 18 to 29 in good health. Some clones in this sample may be carry-over from other donors' samples.

The chain recombines TRBV15 with TRBJ2-7, with TRBD2 as a possible D gene (6 bases). From germline, CDR1 is LNHNV and CDR2 YYDKDF (reference sequence). The length of the CDR3 is 15 residues. Trimming pared 3 bases from V and 0 bases from J, leaving 12 bases between. CDR3 in DNA: TGTGCCACCAGCAGCTTTAGCGGACCCTCCTACGAGCAGTACTTC. Translated: CATSSFSGPSYEQYF.

The chain uses TRBV7-9 and TRBJ2-7, with D possibly being TRBD1 (6 bases). Germline V gene lookup returns CDR1 SEHNR and CDR2 FQNEAQ (reference sequence). The CDR3 covers 14 residues. Trimming cost V 1 base and J 0 bases, with 7 bases left between them. The CDR3 here is CASSLEDSSYEQYF. CDR3 DNA: TGTGCCAGCAGCTTAGAGGACAGCTCCTACGAGCAGTACTTC.

This chain connects TRBV7-9 to TRBJ1-1; no clear D. Germline values: CDR1 SEHNR, CDR2 FQNEAQ (reference sequence). V gave up 8 bases and J gave up 5 bases, with 18 bases separating them. CDR3 length: 14 amino acids. CDR3 protein: CASENARDSTEAFF. The CDR3 nucleotides read TGTGCCAGCGAAAACGCAAGGGATAGTACTGAAGCTTTCTTT.

The rearrangement joins TRBV27 to TRBJ1-2, with 7 bases fitting TRBD1. This CDR3 is 13 amino acids long. The ends lost 1 base at V and 6 bases at J; junction bases unmatched: 2. The V gene's germline CDR1 is MNHEY and CDR2 SMNVEV (reference sequence). CDR3 loop: CASSLWGTDGYTF. CDR3 in DNA: TGTGCCAGCAGTTTATGGGGGACAGATGGCTACACCTTC.

CDR3 DNA: TGTGCCAGCAGCCAATTGGGGACAGGGAACTATGGCTACACCTTC. This codes for CASSQLGTGNYGYTF. The chain uses TRBV14 and TRBJ1-2; 9 bases are shared with TRBD1. With V trimmed by 2 bases and J by 2 bases, 3 bases remained unmatched. There are 15 residues in the CDR3. The germline V gene encodes CDR1 SGHDN and CDR2 FVKESK.

The V gene is TRBV27, the J gene TRBJ2-1, with 12 bases that match TRBD2. The ends lost 3 bases at V and 9 bases at J; junction bases unmatched: 6. The germline gives CDR1 MNHEY, CDR2 SMNVEV (reference sequence). The CDR3 has 15 residues. The CDR3 is CASSFLAGGPIEQFF. The CDR3 bases are TGTGCCAGCAGTTTCCTAGCGGGAGGGCCTATTGAGCAGTTCTTC.

The chain has TRBV7-9 and TRBJ2-7; TRBD1 or TRBD2 may be the D gene (5 bases each). This CDR3 contains 15 residues. V was pared by 4 bases and J by 0 bases, with 13 bases between. The V gene's germline CDR1 is SEHNR and CDR2 FQNEAQ (reference sequence). CDR3 nucleotide sequence: TGTGCCAGCAGCTCACGGGCAGGGACCTCCTACGAGCAGTACTTC. Residues: CASSSRAGTSYEQYF.

The sample holds a few counts of this clone. The V call is TRBV28, the J call TRBJ1-1; D uncertain. Trimming removed 3 bases from V and 1 base from J, with 9 bases in between. The CDR3 extends over 14 amino acids. Per the germline V gene, CDR1 is MDHEN and CDR2 is SYDVKM. The CDR3, as DNA: TGTGCCAGCAGTTTTAGCGCAGGGAACACTGAAGCTTTCTTT. Protein sequence: CASSFSAGNTEAFF.

This clone was picked up one time. This same CDR3 is encoded by further DNA sequences in the sample. The V call is TRBV27, the J call TRBJ1-5, with no clear D. The CDR3 is 14 amino acids. Germline V gene lookup returns CDR1 MNHEY and CDR2 SMNVEV (reference sequence). V lost 5 bases, J lost 2 bases, and 10 bases lay in between. This CDR3 is CASSPRQGNQPQHF. The CDR3 DNA reads TGTGCCAGCAGTCCCCGCCAGGGCAATCAGCCCCAGCATTTT.

This chain joins TRBV19 and TRBJ2-1; D is unresolved. This CDR3 has 13 amino acids. The germline V gene encodes CDR1 LNHDA and CDR2 SQIVND (reference sequence). The V gene lost 5 bases and the J gene lost 0 bases, with 5 bases spanning the gap. Written as DNA, the CDR3 is TGTGCCAGTAGTTTATCCTCCTACAATGAGCAGTTCTTC. It yields the protein CASSLSSYNEQFF.